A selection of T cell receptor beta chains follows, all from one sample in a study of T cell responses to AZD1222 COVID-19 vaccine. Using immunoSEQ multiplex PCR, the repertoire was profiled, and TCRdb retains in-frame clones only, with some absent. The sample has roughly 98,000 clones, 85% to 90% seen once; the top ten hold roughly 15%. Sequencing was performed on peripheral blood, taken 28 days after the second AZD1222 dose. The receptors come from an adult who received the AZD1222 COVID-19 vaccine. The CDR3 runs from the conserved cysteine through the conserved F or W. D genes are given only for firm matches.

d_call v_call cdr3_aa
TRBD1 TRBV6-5 CASSYKGQGDYTF
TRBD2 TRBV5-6 CASSLRLAGYYEQYF
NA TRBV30 CAWSTGASDEQYF
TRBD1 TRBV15 CATSRWKAGGSYEQYF
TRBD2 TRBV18 CASSPPGLAQTDTQYF
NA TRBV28 CASSTGVYTEAFF
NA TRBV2 CASRGLGGSYGYTF
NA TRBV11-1 CASSHSYEQYF
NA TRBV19 CASSRNSKETQYF
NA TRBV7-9 CASSPRDSSEYEQYF
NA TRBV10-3 CAISESWGADSNQPQHF
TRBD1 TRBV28 CASSLQGAFPKLFF
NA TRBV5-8 CASSSRQRLNEKLFF
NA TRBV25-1 CASGVGETQYF
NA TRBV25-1 CASTLWRQILGEPQHF
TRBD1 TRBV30 CAAPRQGPGYTF
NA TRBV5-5 CASSFTGATNTGELFF
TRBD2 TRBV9 CASSPGTSGSYEQYF
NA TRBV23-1 CASSQSTLQASNEQFF
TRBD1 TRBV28 CASSLRTGGFETQYF
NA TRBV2 CAIPHRETGYTF
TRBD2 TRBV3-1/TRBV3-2 CASSQDRTSGHYEQYF
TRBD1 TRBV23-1 CASVHRGIAEPLNYGYTF
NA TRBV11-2 CASAVQETQYF
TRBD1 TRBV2 CASITGALEQYF
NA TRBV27 CASSFISAGRDRGSYGYTF
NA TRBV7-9 CASSLGRDGETQYF
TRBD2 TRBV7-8 CASSLDRREGPYNEQFF
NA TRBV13 CASSLVPPRPYEQYF
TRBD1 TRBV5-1 CASSLSARGQGGLTDTQYF
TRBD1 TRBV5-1 CASSGLTGGLGEKLFF
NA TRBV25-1 CASSKLGTEAFF
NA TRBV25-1 CASTRGGPYEQYF
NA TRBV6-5 CASSLQGNTGELFF
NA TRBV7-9 CASSFTDTQYF
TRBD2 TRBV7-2 CASSLAGGRVTYEQYF
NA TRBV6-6 CASSYPADSDTQYF
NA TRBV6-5 CASSYSMGEAFF
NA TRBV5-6 CASRPAESSPLHF
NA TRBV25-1 CARPYFGSPSNQPQHF
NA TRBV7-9 CASSFRGQLDYGYTF
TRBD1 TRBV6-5 CASSRGLSEAFF
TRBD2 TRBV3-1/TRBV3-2 CASSRLAGVGETQYF
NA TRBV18 CASSPVGAGRTEAFF
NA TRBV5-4 CASSLEVFQETQYF
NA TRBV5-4 CASSLDAYEQYF
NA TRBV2 CASSLGPPSEQFF
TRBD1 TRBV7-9 CASSSGQADNSPLHF
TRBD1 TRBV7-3 CASSPQGGALNTEAFF
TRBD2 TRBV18 CASSPPNSGSAEQYF
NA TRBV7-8 CASSLTLPREQYF
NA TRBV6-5 CASSYLTEAFF
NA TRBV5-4 CASSLVPGTTNTEAFF
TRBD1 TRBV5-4 CASSSQGYRASPLHF
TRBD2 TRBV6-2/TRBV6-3 CASSYSGLAGVYNEQFF
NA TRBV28 CASSYYTATNEKLFF
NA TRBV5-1 CASSLSVDTEAFF